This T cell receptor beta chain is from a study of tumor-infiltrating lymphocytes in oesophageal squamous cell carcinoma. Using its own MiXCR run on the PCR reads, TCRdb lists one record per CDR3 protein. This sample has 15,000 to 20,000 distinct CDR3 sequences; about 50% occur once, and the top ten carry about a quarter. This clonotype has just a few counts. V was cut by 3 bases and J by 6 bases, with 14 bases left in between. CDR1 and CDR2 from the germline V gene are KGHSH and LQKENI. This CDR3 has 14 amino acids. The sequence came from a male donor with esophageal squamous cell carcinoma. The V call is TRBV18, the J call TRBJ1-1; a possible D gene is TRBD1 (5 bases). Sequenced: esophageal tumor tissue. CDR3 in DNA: TGTGCCAGCTCACCTAATCCCAGGGTCGCTGAAGCTTTCTTT. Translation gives CASSPNPRVAEAFF.